This T cell receptor (beta chain) was sequenced in a study of shared clonotypes between healthy human individuals. General study results and limits: Between a few donors, naive CD4 clonotypes were shared at a level of about 5%.

Authors' methods: From ImmunoSEQ came sequences covering only the junction and carrying no quality scores, so filtering differed. Here immunoSEQ multiplex PCR was the method, and the copy in TCRdb shows in-frame clones only, minus some. V, J and clone size were drawn from that table, and D and trimming were deduced from the DNA. This table holds some 550,000 clones, approximately 97% found once. The CDR3 extends over 10 amino acids. Trimming took off 3 bases at V and 5 bases at J, with 4 bases between the two ends. The germline V gene has CDR1 DFQATT and CDR2 SNEGSKA (reference sequence). A note on this clone: The antigen is undetermined. This specimen includes other DNA sequences encoding the same CDR3.

The TCR comes from a woman aged 25 to 39 in good health. This rearrangement joins TRBV20-1 to TRBJ2-5, with D hard to call. Input material: naive CD4+ T cells sorted from blood. Regarding subset: CD45RA+ positively selected. In DNA form, the CDR3 reads TGCAGTGCTAGGGATGAGACCCAGTACTTC. Its translation is CSARDETQYF.